One TCR beta chain is described in this entry. In the original processing: From reference gene primer amplification, estimates of nucleated cell counts were derived. Profiling relied on immunoSEQ multiplex PCR, and the TCRdb table lists in-frame clones only, not all of them. V, J and clone size were drawn from that table, and D and trimming were deduced from the DNA. The sample carries some 220,000 clones, approximately 91% recorded once. Recruited during active infection, patients (from Seattle) were subsequently followed longitudinally. The CDR3 loop spans 13 amino acids. These data come from a study of blood T cell repertoires in COVID-19. Study-level background: Italy, Spain and the United States were the sources of the convalescent and acute COVID-19 samples. Sources were T cells, B-cell-depleted T cells, or PBMCs; the material itself was cDNA or gDNA.

This TCR was recovered from a man aged 25 to 40 with COVID-19, enrolled during active disease. Sample: peripheral blood. The chain employs TRBV12-1 and TRBJ1-1; the tabulated D call, TRBD1, remains unverified against the DNA. TRBV12-1 is assigned pseudogene status. DNA for the CDR3: TGTGCCAGCAGTTACAGGGGCGGCACTGAAGCTTTCTTT. Amino acid sequence: CASSYRGGTEAFF.